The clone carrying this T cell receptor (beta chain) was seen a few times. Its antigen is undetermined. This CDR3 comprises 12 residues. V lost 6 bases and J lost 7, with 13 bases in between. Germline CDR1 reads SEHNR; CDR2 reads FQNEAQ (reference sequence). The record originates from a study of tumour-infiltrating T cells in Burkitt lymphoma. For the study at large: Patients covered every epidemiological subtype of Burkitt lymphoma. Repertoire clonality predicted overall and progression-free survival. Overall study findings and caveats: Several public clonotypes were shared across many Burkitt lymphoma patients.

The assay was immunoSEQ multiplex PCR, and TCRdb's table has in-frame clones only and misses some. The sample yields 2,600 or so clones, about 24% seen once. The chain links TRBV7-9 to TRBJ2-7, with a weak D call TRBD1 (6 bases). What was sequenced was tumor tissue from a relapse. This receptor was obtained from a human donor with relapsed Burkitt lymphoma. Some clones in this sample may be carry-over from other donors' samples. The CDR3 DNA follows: TGTGCCAGCAGTGGGGGCACCCATGAGCAGTACTTC. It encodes CASSGGTHEQYF.